This TCR beta chain was sequenced for a study of shared clonotypes between healthy human individuals. The V gene's germline CDR1 is MNHEY and CDR2 SMNVEV (reference sequence). V was shortened by 5 bases and J by 5 bases, with 18 bases between the two germline ends. The CDR3 has 15 residues. The method was immunoSEQ multiplex PCR; TCRdb's version includes in-frame clones alone and lacks a portion of them. Of fewer than 400,000 clones in the sample, 74% are singletons; the top ten hold 10%. The sequencing sample was made of memory CD4+ T cells sorted from blood. The subset: CD45RA-negative fraction. The rearrangement links TRBV27 to TRBJ1-1; D perhaps matches TRBD1 (5 bases). The receptor comes from a man between 25 and 39 years old in good health. CDR3 region: CASSASRARGTEAFF. The CDR3 DNA sequence: TGTGCCAGCAGTGCAAGCAGGGCGCGGGGTACTGAAGCTTTCTTT.